Below, 6 T cell receptor beta chains from the same sample are listed, as sequenced in a study of T cell responses to AZD1222 COVID-19 vaccine. Using immunoSEQ multiplex PCR, the repertoire was profiled, and TCRdb retains in-frame clones only, with some absent. The sample consists of some 79,000 clones, roughly 85% of them appearing once. The sample in question was peripheral blood, obtained 28 days after the second AZD1222 dose. These receptors were collected from an adult who received the AZD1222 COVID-19 vaccine.

V is TRBV28 and J is TRBJ1-6; D may be TRBD1 (5 bases). The V and J ends lost 2 bases and 8 bases respectively, with 10 bases between them. Germline lookup yields CDR1 MDHEN and CDR2 SYDVKM. The CDR3 has 14 residues. The CDR3: CASSLQGRYSPLHF. CDR3 bases: TGTGCCAGCAGTTTACAGGGACGGTATTCACCCCTCCACTTT.

This clone occurred once. The gene calls are TRBV6-1 and TRBJ1-1; D gene uncertain. Germline assignment: CDR1 MNHNS and CDR2 SASEGT. The CDR3 length is 14 residues. V was shortened by 0 bases and J by 6 bases, with 11 bases between the two germline ends. CDR3 residues: CASSEALPEAEAFF. The CDR3 DNA sequence: TGTGCCAGCAGTGAAGCGCTTCCGGAGGCTGAAGCTTTCTTT.

The V gene is TRBV9, the J gene TRBJ2-4; 8 nucleotides agree with TRBD1. Trimming at V came to 4 bases and at J to 0 bases, leaving 6 bases not matched to a gene. Germline V gives CDR1 SGDLS, CDR2 YYNGEE. The CDR3 has 16 residues. CDR3 sequence reads: CASSQTGDIAKNIQYF. CDR3 nucleotide sequence: TGTGCCAGCAGCCAGACAGGGGACATAGCCAAAAACATTCAGTACTTC. Full variable domain (rest looked up from reference TRBV9 and TRBJ2-4): DSGVTQTPKHLITATGQRVTLRCSPRSGDLSVYWYQQSLDQGLQFLIQYYNGEERAKGNILERFSAQQFPDLHSELNLSSLELGDSALYFCASSQTGDIAKNIQYFGAGTRLSVL.

The V and J genes are TRBV7-2 and TRBJ1-4; D is unclear. Deletions cut 5 bases from V and 0 bases from J, with 10 bases between. CDR1 is SGHTA and CDR2 is FQGNSA in the germline V gene. The CDR3 is 15 residues long. The CDR3 loop reads CASSLDISTNEKLFF. The CDR3 region has the DNA TGTGCCAGCAGCCTGGATATCTCAACTAATGAAAAACTGTTTTTT.

This chain joins TRBV6-5 and TRBJ1-1; 8 bases map to TRBD1. Looked up from germline, CDR1 is MNHEY and CDR2 is SVGAGI. The V gene end was trimmed by 7 bases and the J gene end by 4 bases; junction bases not matched to a gene: 11. This CDR3 comprises 15 residues. The CDR3 sequence is CASNRDRGDATEAFF. The CDR3 DNA sequence: TGTGCCAGCAACCGCGACAGGGGTGATGCCACTGAAGCTTTCTTT.

V and J are TRBV7-6 and TRBJ2-5; tentatively, D is TRBD1 or TRBD2 (5 bases each). CDR1 is SGHVS, CDR2 FNYEAQ, per germline. V gave up 5 bases and J gave up 7 bases, with 14 bases separating them. There are 13 residues in the CDR3. The CDR3 sequence: CASSLQVRGTQYF. CDR3 DNA sequence: TGTGCCAGCAGCCTACAGGTCCGGGGGACCCAGTACTTC.